The clone carrying this TCR beta chain was observed a single time. TCRdb re-derived calls from the 5' RACE reads in MiXCR, one entry per CDR3 protein. The sample includes about 40,000 distinct CDR3 sequences, approximately 28% of them seen just once. This CDR3 has 15 amino acids. The V and J ends lost 5 bases and 2 bases respectively, with 16 bases between them. The chain links TRBV12-3 or TRBV12-4 to TRBJ2-7; D is tentatively TRBD1 or TRBD2 (6 bases each). This clonotype was sampled from a female donor with breast cancer. Material for sequencing was tumor-infiltrating memory CD4+ T cells sorted from the breast tumor. Noted subset: memory CD4+ T cells, CD4+CD45RO+CD25-. The CDR3 loop is CASSHPGGGPYEQYF. CDR3 in DNA: TGTGCCAGCAGTCACCCCGGAGGGGGGCCCTACGAGCAGTACTTC.